This TCR beta chain originates from a study of OX40 agonist ivuxolimab in advanced cancers. Study background: The diagnoses of dose-escalation patients were hepatocellular carcinoma, melanoma, renal cell or head and neck cancer. Study observations and caveats: The work left the antigen specificity of expanded peripheral T cells undetermined.

CDR3 length: 12 residues. Germline V gene sequence: CDR1 SGDLS, CDR2 YYNGEE. Trimming removed 3 bases from V and 5 bases from J, with 8 bases in between. The data were produced by immunoSEQ multiplex PCR, yet TCRdb's version contains in-frame clones alone and is incomplete. This table holds around 120,000 clones, 85% to 90% found once. Only a few counts were recorded for this clone. Its antigen is as yet unknown. The origin of this receptor is an adult with an advanced solid tumor such as melanoma, head and neck, liver or kidney cancer. The sample consisted of CD4+ or CD8+ T cells sorted from blood, taken in a trial of the OX40 agonist ivuxolimab. This chain joins TRBV9 and TRBJ2-5, with D possibly matching TRBD1 (6 bases). CDR3 sequence reads: CASSAQGETQYF. CDR3 bases: TGTGCCAGCAGCGCTCAGGGGGAGACCCAGTACTTC. Full variable domain (outside the CDR3, taken from reference TRBV9 and TRBJ2-5): DSGVTQTPKHLITATGQRVTLRCSPRSGDLSVYWYQQSLDQGLQFLIQYYNGEERAKGNILERFSAQQFPDLHSELNLSSLELGDSALYFCASSAQGETQYFGPGTRLLVL.